The 19 T cell receptor beta chains presented below share a single source sample, sequenced in a study of T cells after posttransplantation cyclophosphamide. The data were produced by immunoSEQ multiplex PCR, yet TCRdb's version contains in-frame clones alone and is incomplete. The table lists tens of thousands of clones, with no singletons. Input material: PBMCs. These TCRs come from a woman aged 45-60 years in good health and a related stem cell transplant donor.

This clone was picked up many times. This CDR3 reads CAWIPTGGSYEQYF. The CDR3 nucleotides are TGTGCCTGGATCCCGACAGGGGGCTCATACGAGCAGTACTTC. The V call is TRBV30, the J call TRBJ2-7; 10 positions agree with TRBD1. The CDR3 is made up of 14 amino acids. V trimming: 4 bases; J trimming: 4 bases; junction bases outside the gene matches: 7. Looked up from germline, CDR1 is GTSNPN and CDR2 is SVGIG (reference sequence).

There are many counts of this clone. The CDR3: CALSRVGGYTF. CDR3 coding DNA: TGTGCCCTTTCCAGGGTAGGTGGCTACACCTTC. V gene TRBV6-6 combines with J gene TRBJ1-2, with a weak D call TRBD1 (5 bases). Germline lookup yields CDR1 MNHNY and CDR2 SVGAGI (reference sequence). The V end lost 11 bases, the J end lost 7 bases, and 14 bases lay between the germline ends. The CDR3 covers 11 residues.

In its sample, this clone was seen many times. The chain employs TRBV7-2 and TRBJ2-7, with TRBD2 matching 7 bases. Trimming removed 3 bases from V and 0 bases from J; junction bases left unmatched: 2. The CDR3 totals 14 residues. The germline V gene encodes CDR1 SGHTA and CDR2 FQGNSA. The CDR3 region has the DNA TGTGCCAGCAGCTTCACTAGCGCCTCCTACGAGCAGTACTTC. Its protein is CASSFTSASYEQYF.

At least ten counts were recorded for this clone. The chain uses TRBV30 and TRBJ2-2; the match to TRBD1 covers 8 bases. From germline, CDR1 is GTSNPN and CDR2 SVGIG (reference sequence). The CDR3 extends over 15 amino acids. After removal of 2 bases from V and 1 base from J, the junction contained 3 bases not matched to a gene. The CDR3 is CAWSRDRRNTGELFF. DNA of the CDR3: TGTGCCTGGAGTCGGGACAGGCGGAACACCGGGGAGCTGTTTTTT.

The sample holds many counts of this clone. The chain links TRBV19 to TRBJ1-1, with TRBD1 as a possible D gene (6 bases). Germline V lookup: CDR1 LNHDA, CDR2 SQIVND (reference sequence). CDR3 length: 16 amino acids. V was cut by 7 bases and J by 4 bases, with 22 bases left in between. The CDR3 sequence: CASIRRYGGWGTEAFF. CDR3 bases: TGTGCCAGTATCCGCCGATATGGGGGCTGGGGCACTGAAGCTTTCTTT.

This clone showed up many times. The CDR3 DNA reads TGTGCCAGCAGTTTTGGACTAGCGGGTGTCTCCTACGAGCAGTACTTC. This gives the protein CASSFGLAGVSYEQYF. V usage is TRBV5-5 and J usage is TRBJ2-7; the match to TRBD2 covers 11 bases. The CDR3 is made up of 16 amino acids. The ends lost 5 bases at V and 0 bases at J; junction bases unmatched: 7. Germline-derived CDR1 and CDR2 are SGHKS and YYEKEE (reference sequence).

This clone was seen at least ten times. The chain links TRBV6-6 to TRBJ1-2, with 11 nucleotides matching TRBD1. The CDR3 length is 16 residues. Looked up from germline, CDR1 is MNHNY and CDR2 is SVGAGI (reference sequence). The trim removed 6 bases at V and 4 bases at J, leaving 10 bases unmatched. The CDR3 coding sequence is TGTGCCAGCAGCAGAGGACAGGGGGCTAGCGGCTATGGCTACACCTTC. Protein: CASSRGQGASGYGYTF.

In its sample, this clone was seen many times. The chain recombines TRBV9 with TRBJ2-2, with 7 positions matching TRBD1. Germline V gene lookup returns CDR1 SGDLS and CDR2 YYNGEE. The CDR3 covers 13 residues. V shed 3 bases and J 7 bases; nucleotides not matched to a gene: 3. CDR3 in amino acids: CASSDTGVGELFF. DNA for the CDR3: TGTGCCAGCAGCGATACAGGGGTCGGGGAGCTGTTTTTT. The variable domain in full, completed from reference TRBV9 and TRBJ2-2, reads DSGVTQTPKHLITATGQRVTLRCSPRSGDLSVYWYQQSLDQGLQFLIQYYNGEERAKGNILERFSAQQFPDLHSELNLSSLELGDSALYFCASSDTGVGELFFGEGSRLTVL.

This clone was counted at least ten times. This rearrangement joins TRBV14 to TRBJ1-2; TRBD1 is a possible D gene (5 bases). The germline gives CDR1 SGHDN, CDR2 FVKESK. This CDR3 spans 16 amino acids. Between the trimmed V and J ends, which lost 4 bases and 2 bases, there was a span of 17 bases. CDR3 region: CASSPTLGTGNYGYTF. The CDR3 DNA follows: TGTGCCAGCAGCCCGACCTTAGGGACTGGCAACTATGGCTACACCTTC.

This clone was observed at least ten times. The chain couples TRBV4-2 to TRBJ2-3; maybe TRBD2 (5 bases). The germline V and J ends were trimmed by 0 bases and 0 bases, with 13 bases remaining between them. Germline values: CDR1 LGHNA, CDR2 YNFKEQ. CDR3 length: 17 amino acids. CDR3 sequence reads: CASSQESLAASTDTQYF. In DNA, the CDR3 is TGTGCCAGCAGCCAAGAATCGCTAGCCGCTAGCACAGATACGCAGTATTTT.

This clone showed up many times. The genes are TRBV30 and TRBJ1-1; a possible D gene is TRBD1 (5 bases). The CDR3 totals 15 residues. The V gene's germline CDR1 is GTSNPN and CDR2 SVGIG (reference sequence). V gave up 4 bases and J gave up 0 bases, with 15 bases separating them. The CDR3 reads CAWNEWGEVNTEAFF. The CDR3 DNA sequence: TGTGCCTGGAATGAGTGGGGCGAGGTGAACACTGAAGCTTTCTTT.

This clone was seen repeatedly, ten times or more. The gene calls are TRBV13 and TRBJ1-1; possibly TRBD1 for D (5 bases). This CDR3 has 15 residues. Germline CDR1 is PRHDT and CDR2 is FYEKMQ (reference sequence). With 5 bases removed from V and 2 bases from J, the gap between germline ends came to 15 bases. CDR3 DNA: TGTGCCAGCAGCCTATTAGGAGGGGTTAACACTGAAGCTTTCTTT. Translation: CASSLLGGVNTEAFF.

Many counts were recorded for this clone. This chain connects TRBV28 to TRBJ2-1, with TRBD2 matching 11 bases. Trimming cost V 3 bases and J 6 bases; bases outside gene matches: 7. Looked up from germline, CDR1 is MDHEN and CDR2 is SYDVKM. The CDR3 has 16 residues. CDR3 sequence: CASSFSLAGGFNEQFF. In DNA, the CDR3 is TGTGCCAGCAGTTTTTCCCTAGCGGGGGGTTTCAATGAGCAGTTCTTC.

This clone was found a few times. J is TRBJ2-4 and V is TRBV27; TRBD1 matches 12 bases. Trimming at V came to 6 bases and at J to 0 bases, leaving 12 bases not matched to a gene. From germline, CDR1 is MNHEY and CDR2 SMNVEV (reference sequence). The CDR3 is 19 residues long. Here the CDR3 reads CASRRAGTGGALAKNIQYF. The CDR3 nucleotides read TGTGCCAGCAGAAGAGCGGGGACAGGGGGCGCGTTAGCCAAAAACATTCAGTACTTC.

In its sample, this clone was seen many times. This sequence joins TRBV7-3 and TRBJ2-7, with a possible D match to TRBD1 (5 bases). V was cut by 5 bases and J by 3 bases, with 11 bases left in between. This CDR3 is 13 amino acids long. CDR1 is SGHTA, CDR2 FQGTGA, per germline. In nucleotides, the CDR3 is TGTGCCAGCAGCCGAGCTCAGGGCTACGAGCAGTACTTC. This encodes CASSRAQGYEQYF. Variable domain in full (rest from reference TRBV7-3 and TRBJ2-7): GAGVSQTPSNKVTEKGKYVELRCDPISGHTALYWYRQSLGQGPEFLIYFQGTGAADDSGLPNDRFFAVRPEGSVSTLKIQRTERGDSAVYLCASSRAQGYEQYFGPGTRLTVT.

In this sample, this clone turned up many times. J is TRBJ1-5 and V is TRBV5-8, with TRBD1 matching over 8 bases. Germline trimming cut 6 bases from V and 1 base from J; bases unmatched to any gene: 6. The CDR3 sequence is 15 residues long. The germline gives CDR1 SGHTS, CDR2 YDEGEE. CDR3 region: CASNRQGMSNQPQHF. The CDR3 DNA is TGTGCCAGCAATAGACAGGGGATGAGCAATCAGCCCCAGCATTTT.

In its sample, this clone was seen many times. The chain joins TRBV18 to TRBJ2-1; D may be TRBD2 (6 bases). Germline loops: CDR1 KGHSH, CDR2 LQKENI. Trimming pared 1 base from V and 5 bases from J, leaving 12 bases between. The CDR3 spans 15 residues. The CDR3 DNA sequence: TGTGCCAGCTCACCACTGGGGGGAAGGGACAATGAGCAGTTCTTC. As protein: CASSPLGGRDNEQFF.

This clone was picked up many times. V gene TRBV19 combines with J gene TRBJ1-2, with 8 bases matching TRBD1. CDR1 and CDR2 from the germline V gene are LNHDA and SQIVND (reference sequence). The CDR3 runs to 16 residues. V lost 6 bases and J lost 5; bases outside the gene matches: 14. The CDR3 nucleotides read TGTGCCAGTAGACCCCCCCCCGGGACAGGATCATATGGCTACACCTTC. Translated: CASRPPPGTGSYGYTF.

The J gene is TRBJ2-3, the V gene TRBV29-1, with D maybe TRBD2 (8 bases). Germline V lookup: CDR1 SQVTM, CDR2 ANQGSEA. CDR3 length: 19 amino acids. V was trimmed by 6 bases and J by 3 bases, leaving 31 bases between them. In DNA form, the CDR3 reads TGCAGCGTCCAAACCGAGGGACAGACCGGGAGGGCACGGACAGATACGCAGTATTTT. Translated: CSVQTEGQTGRARTDTQYF.